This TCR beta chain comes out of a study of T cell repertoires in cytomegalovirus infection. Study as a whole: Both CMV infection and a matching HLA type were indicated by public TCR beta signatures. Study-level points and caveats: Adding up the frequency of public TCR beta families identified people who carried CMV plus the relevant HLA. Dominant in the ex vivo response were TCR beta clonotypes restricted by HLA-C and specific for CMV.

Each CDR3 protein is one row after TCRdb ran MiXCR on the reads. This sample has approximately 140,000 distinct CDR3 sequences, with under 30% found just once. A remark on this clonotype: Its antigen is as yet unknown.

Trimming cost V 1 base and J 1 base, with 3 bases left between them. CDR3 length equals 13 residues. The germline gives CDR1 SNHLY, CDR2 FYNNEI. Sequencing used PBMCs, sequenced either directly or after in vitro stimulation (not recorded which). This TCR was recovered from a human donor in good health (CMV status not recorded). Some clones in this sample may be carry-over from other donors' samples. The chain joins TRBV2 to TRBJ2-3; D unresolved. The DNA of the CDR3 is TGTGCCAGCAGTGAAGTACGCACAGATACGCAGTATTTT. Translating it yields CASSEVRTDTQYF.